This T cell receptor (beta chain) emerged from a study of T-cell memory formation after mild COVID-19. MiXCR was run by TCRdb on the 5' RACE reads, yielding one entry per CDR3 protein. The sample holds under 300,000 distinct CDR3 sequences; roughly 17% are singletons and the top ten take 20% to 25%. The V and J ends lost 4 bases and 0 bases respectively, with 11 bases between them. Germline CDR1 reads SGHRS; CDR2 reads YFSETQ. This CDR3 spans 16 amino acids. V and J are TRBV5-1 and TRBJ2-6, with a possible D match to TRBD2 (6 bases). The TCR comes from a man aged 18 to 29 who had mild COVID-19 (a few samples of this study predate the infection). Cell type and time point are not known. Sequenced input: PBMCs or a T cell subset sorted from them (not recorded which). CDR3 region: CASSGGGTSGANVLTF. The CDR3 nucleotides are TGCGCCAGCAGCGGAGGAGGGACCTCTGGGGCCAACGTCCTGACTTTC. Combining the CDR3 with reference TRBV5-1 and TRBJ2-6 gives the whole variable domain KAGVTQTPRYLIKTRGQQVTLSCSPISGHRSVSWYQQTPGQGLQFLFEYFSETQRNKGNFPGRFSGRQFSNSRSEMNVSTLELGDSALYLCASSGGGTSGANVLTFGAGSRLTVL.